These 29 T cell receptor beta chains originate from one sample sequenced in a study of cytomegalovirus exposure and HLA in healthy donors. 60 Vbeta and 13 Jbeta primers were used in PCR. Sequencing was performed with immunoSEQ multiplex PCR; in TCRdb, only in-frame clones are kept and a portion is missing. Here the sample spans 86,000 or so clones, roughly 77% being singletons. Sequencing used PBMCs. These receptors all stem from a middle-aged woman in good health and CMV-seropositive.

The chain links TRBV6-1 to TRBJ2-5; 13 bases are a match to TRBD2. With V trimmed by 6 bases and J by 2 bases, 3 bases remained unmatched. Germline V lookup: CDR1 MNHNS, CDR2 SASEGT. This CDR3 contains 15 residues. The CDR3 loop reads CASSGTSGVQETQYF. CDR3 DNA sequence: TGTGCCAGCAGCGGGACTAGCGGGGTTCAAGAGACCCAGTACTTC.

The rearrangement links TRBV7-2 to TRBJ2-5, with a weak D call TRBD2 (7 bases). CDR1 and CDR2 (germline): SGHTA, FQGNSA. The CDR3 spans 15 residues. Trimming removed 4 bases at V and 1 base at J, with 13 bases between. CDR3 sequence (DNA): TGTGCCAGCAGCTGGGGGGGCGGAGGCCAAGAGACCCAGTACTTC. It specifies CASSWGGGGQETQYF. Combining the CDR3 with reference TRBV7-2 and TRBJ2-5 gives the whole variable domain GAGVSQSPSNKVTEKGKDVELRCDPISGHTALYWYRQSLGQGLEFLIYFQGNSAPDKSGLPSDRFSAERTGGSVSTLTIQRTQQEDSAVYLCASSWGGGGQETQYFGPGTRLLVL.

The J gene is TRBJ2-1, the V gene TRBV4-3; D gene unclear. The length of the CDR3 is 13 residues. Trimming removed 2 bases at V and 9 bases at J, with 11 bases between. Germline V lookup: CDR1 LGHNA, CDR2 YSLEER. The CDR3 DNA is TGCGCCAGCAGCCAACAGACTCCATCTGAGCAGTTCTTC. It yields the protein CASSQQTPSEQFF.

This sequence joins TRBV7-9 and TRBJ2-4; 11 bases are a match to TRBD2. This CDR3 comprises 16 residues. Germline trimming cut 6 bases from V and 0 bases from J; bases unmatched to any gene: 4. The germline CDR1 and CDR2 sequences are SEHNR and FQNEAQ (reference sequence). DNA of the CDR3: TGTGCCAGCAGTTACGGACTAGCGGGAGCCAAAAACATTCAGTACTTC. The encoded protein is CASSYGLAGAKNIQYF.

The chain joins TRBV9 to TRBJ2-4; TRBD1 aligns across 7 bases. This CDR3 is built from 13 residues. Trimming removed 3 bases from V and 4 bases from J; junction bases left unmatched: 1. Germline V gene data show CDR1 as SGDLS and CDR2 as YYNGEE. The CDR3 loop reads CASSGTGKNIQYF. CDR3 nucleotides: TGTGCCAGCAGCGGGACAGGAAAAAACATTCAGTACTTC.

This clone showed up just once. The V and J genes are TRBV6-1 and TRBJ2-7; TRBD1 might be the D (6 bases). This CDR3 is 13 amino acids long. Germline loops: CDR1 MNHNS, CDR2 SASEGT. Trimming pared 4 bases from V and 2 bases from J, leaving 9 bases between. The CDR3 is CASSAGAPYEQYF. DNA for the CDR3: TGTGCCAGCAGTGCAGGGGCCCCCTACGAGCAGTACTTC.

This clone was seen only once. The CDR3 DNA reads as TGTGCCAGCAGCAATTCCCGACATTTGAGCTCCTACAATGAGCAGTTCTTC. It codes for CASSNSRHLSSYNEQFF. The V call is TRBV9, the J call TRBJ2-1; D remains unclear. V was cut by 4 bases and J by 0 bases, with 17 bases left in between. CDR1 is SGDLS, CDR2 YYNGEE, per germline. The length of the CDR3 is 17 residues.

The CDR3 coding sequence is TGCGCCAGCAGCTCTGGACAGGGGGCGAGAGAGACCCAGTACTTC. This codes for CASSSGQGARETQYF. The chain couples TRBV5-1 to TRBJ2-5, with TRBD1 matching 11 bases. CDR1 and CDR2 (germline): SGHRS, YFSETQ. This CDR3 is built from 15 residues. With 3 bases clipped from V and 4 bases from J, the junction kept 5 bases outside the gene matches.

The chain carries TRBV7-8 and TRBJ2-7, with 9 bases matching TRBD1. Germline-derived CDR1 and CDR2 are SGHVS and FQNEAQ. The CDR3 runs to 14 residues. V lost 4 bases and J lost 3; bases outside the gene matches: 4. CDR3 bases: TGTGCCAGCAGCTGGGGACAGGGCCACTACGAGCAGTACTTC. Its translation: CASSWGQGHYEQYF. Looking up the rest from reference TRBV7-8 and TRBJ2-7 gives the full variable domain: GAGVSQSPRYKVAKRGQDVALRCDPISGHVSLFWYQQALGQGPEFLTYFQNEAQLDKSGLPSDRFFAERPEGSVSTLKIQRTQQEDSAVYLCASSWGQGHYEQYFGPGTRLTVT.

In its sample, this clone was seen a few times. For the CDR3, the DNA is TGTGCCAGCAGCCCAGGGGGCGAATTATCCTTCCGCCCTCGGAACACTGAAGCTTTCTTT. As protein: CASSPGGELSFRPRNTEAFF. This chain joins TRBV14 and TRBJ1-1; TRBD1 matches at 8 bases. The CDR3 has 20 residues. The germline CDR1 and CDR2 sequences are SGHDN and FVKESK. V lost 4 bases and J lost 1; bases outside the gene matches: 20.

The chain employs TRBV6-5 and TRBJ2-7, with TRBD1 identical over 8 bases. This CDR3 region has 13 residues. Trimming cost V 10 bases and J 0 bases; bases outside gene matches: 5. Germline CDR1 reads MNHEY; CDR2 reads SVGAGI. The CDR3: CATRQGISYEQYF. CDR3 DNA: TGTGCCACCCGACAGGGGATCTCCTACGAGCAGTACTTC.

The V and J genes are TRBV7-8 and TRBJ1-5, with D unresolved. The CDR3 is 12 amino acids. The germline V gene encodes CDR1 SGHVS and CDR2 FQNEAQ. V lost 5 bases to trimming and J lost 4 bases, with 6 bases between them. Written as DNA, the CDR3 is TGTGCCAGCAGCCTACTTAATCAGCCCCAGCATTTT. Translated: CASSLLNQPQHF.

V is TRBV7-2 and J is TRBJ2-5, with 7 bases aligning to TRBD2. The CDR3 contains 15 residues. The germline gives CDR1 SGHTA, CDR2 FQGNSA. The V segment lost 5 bases and the J segment 5 bases; nucleotides outside the gene matches: 11. CDR3 amino acids: CASSPAGRGVETQYF. The CDR3 DNA is TGTGCCAGCAGCCCCGCGGGGAGGGGAGTGGAGACCCAGTACTTC. Combining the CDR3 with reference TRBV7-2 and TRBJ2-5 gives the whole variable domain GAGVSQSPSNKVTEKGKDVELRCDPISGHTALYWYRQSLGQGLEFLIYFQGNSAPDKSGLPSDRFSAERTGGSVSTLTIQRTQQEDSAVYLCASSPAGRGVETQYFGPGTRLLVL.

This chain links TRBV6-5 with TRBJ2-1; 8 bases agree with TRBD2. J lost 5 bases, V lost 6 bases, and 6 bases had no gene match. The length of the CDR3 is 14 residues. Germline CDR1 is MNHEY and CDR2 is SVGAGI. CDR3 sequence: CASRLAAANNEQFF. As DNA, the CDR3 is TGTGCCAGCAGACTAGCGGCCGCTAACAATGAGCAGTTCTTC.

On this clone: One junction end disagrees with the germline gene, perhaps due to a read error. This chain uses TRBV2 with TRBJ1-1; tentative D call: TRBD1 (6 bases). This CDR3 region has 13 residues. The germline V gene has CDR1 SNHLY and CDR2 FYNNEI. CDR3 loop: CASSTTGNAEAFF. CDR3 DNA sequence: TGTGCCAGCAGCACCACAGGGAACGCTGAAGCTTTCTTT.

This clone was seen only a few times. The chain has TRBV5-1 and TRBJ2-4, with a weak D call TRBD2 (5 bases). Trimming cost V 4 bases and J 1 base, with 12 bases left between them. CDR3 length: 15 residues. Germline CDR1 and CDR2: SGHRS and YFSETQ. CDR3 loop: CASSVPGGAKNIQYF. The CDR3, as DNA: TGCGCCAGCAGCGTCCCAGGAGGTGCCAAAAACATTCAGTACTTC.

Details on this clone: Mismatch with germline at one junction end may stem from a read error. This chain links TRBV7-7 with TRBJ2-5; a weak D match, TRBD1 (6 bases). The CDR3 length is 14 residues. Germline CDR1 and CDR2: SSHAT and FNYEAQ (reference sequence). CDR3 nucleotides: TGTGCTAGCAGCCAGGGGTCCCGGCGAGAGACCCAGTACTTC. Protein sequence: CASSQGSRRETQYF.

V usage is TRBV6-5 and J usage is TRBJ1-5; D call uncertain. V was trimmed by 10 bases and J by 4 bases, leaving 14 bases between them. The CDR3 is made up of 13 amino acids. CDR1 is MNHEY and CDR2 is SVGAGI in the germline V gene. For the CDR3, the DNA is TGTGCCACATCCACACAACAAAATCAGCCCCAGCATTTT. Its translation: CATSTQQNQPQHF.

CDR3 sequence reads: CASSSRLAGEQYF. The CDR3 DNA reads as TGTGCCAGCAGTTCCAGACTAGCGGGGGAGCAGTACTTC. This chain uses TRBV27 with TRBJ2-7; the match to TRBD2 covers 11 bases. Losses at the gene ends were 4 bases for V and 7 bases for J; bases not matched to a gene: 3. Germline V lookup: CDR1 MNHEY, CDR2 SMNVEV (reference sequence). This CDR3 is built from 13 residues.

DNA for the CDR3: TGTGCCAGCAGTCCCGGGACAGGGGTCTATGGCTACACCTTC. Amino acids: CASSPGTGVYGYTF. This chain joins TRBV28 and TRBJ1-2; 10 nucleotides match TRBD1. Germline lookup yields CDR1 MDHEN and CDR2 SYDVKM. CDR3 length: 14 amino acids. V gave up 5 bases and J gave up 4 bases; unmatched junction bases: 4.

This sequence joins TRBV29-1 and TRBJ1-1; D is ambiguous. Trimming stripped 5 bases from V and 3 bases from J, with 10 bases between. Germline values: CDR1 SQVTM, CDR2 ANQGSEA. This CDR3 has 12 residues. The DNA for the CDR3 is TGCAGCGTTTCAACAGCTGACACTGAAGCTTTCTTT. Translated, it gives CSVSTADTEAFF. Variable domain in full (rest from reference TRBV29-1 and TRBJ1-1): SAVISQKPSRDICQRGTSLTIQCQVDSQVTMMFWYRQQPGQSLTLIATANQGSEATYESGFVIDKFPISRPNLTFSTLTVSNMSPEDSSIYLCSVSTADTEAFFGQGTRLTVV.

This chain links TRBV5-1 with TRBJ2-3; 10 nucleotides agree with TRBD2. The CDR3 length is 17 residues. Germline V gene lookup returns CDR1 SGHRS and CDR2 YFSETQ. Trimming at V came to 4 bases and at J to 5 bases, leaving 13 bases not matched to a gene. The CDR3 spells CASSVSGGPPLGDTQYF. As DNA, the CDR3 is TGCGCCAGCAGCGTTAGCGGGGGGCCCCCGCTGGGAGATACGCAGTATTTT.

This chain connects TRBV7-9 to TRBJ1-5; the D is unclear. From germline, CDR1 is SEHNR and CDR2 FQNEAQ (reference sequence). This CDR3 spans 15 amino acids. Trimming removed 5 bases at V and 3 bases at J, with 14 bases between. The CDR3 DNA reads TGTGCCAGCAGCCATGATGCAGTTCCCAATCAGCCCCAGCATTTT. Translation: CASSHDAVPNQPQHF. Combining the CDR3 with reference TRBV7-9 and TRBJ1-5 gives the whole variable domain DTGVSQNPRHKITKRGQNVTFRCDPISEHNRLYWYRQTLGQGPEFLTYFQNEAQLEKSRLLSDRFSAERPKGSFSTLEIQRTEQGDSAMYLCASSHDAVPNQPQHFGDGTRLSIL.

In this sample, this clone turned up once. Here the CDR3 DNA reads TGTGCCAGCAGCGGGGGGAATCGGCTCGAGCAGTACTTC. Translation gives CASSGGNRLEQYF. The rearrangement uses TRBV7-2 and TRBJ2-7; maybe TRBD2 (6 bases). The CDR3 has 13 amino acids. Germline CDR1 and CDR2: SGHTA and FQGNSA. Trimming removed 5 bases from V and 6 bases from J, with 14 bases in between.

The chain recombines TRBV30 with TRBJ1-1; D remains ambiguous. The germline V gene encodes CDR1 GTSNPN and CDR2 SVGIG (reference sequence). The V end lost 0 bases, the J end lost 5 bases, and 10 bases lay between the germline ends. The CDR3 is 13 amino acids. CDR3 in DNA: TGTGCCTGGAGTGTACTAATTATGACTGAAGCTTTCTTT. Amino acid sequence: CAWSVLIMTEAFF. The full variable domain, with the rest looked up from reference TRBV30 and TRBJ1-1, is SQTIHQWPATLVQPVGSPLSLECTVEGTSNPNLYWYRQAAGRGLQLLFYSVGIGQISSEVPQNLSASRPQDRQFILSSKKLLLSDSGFYLCAWSVLIMTEAFFGQGTRLTVV.

This rearrangement joins TRBV7-2 to TRBJ1-1; 7 bases are a match to TRBD1. The CDR3 runs to 15 residues. Germline-derived CDR1 and CDR2 are SGHTA and FQGNSA. CDR3 residues: CAKGALTKLNTEAFF. The CDR3 region has the DNA TGTGCGAAGGGGGCGTTAACCAAATTGAACACTGAAGCTTTCTTT.

Remarks on this clone: The conserved phenylalanine or tryptophan normally closing the CDR3 is absent here, so this likely arose from a read error. This CDR3 is CASRGDFSNQPQHV. The CDR3 nucleotides are TGTGCCAGCAGAGGGGATTTTAGCAATCAGCCCCAGCATGTT. This chain joins TRBV28 and TRBJ1-5, with D possibly TRBD1 on 5 matching bases. The CDR3 totals 14 residues. The V end was cut by 6 bases, the J end by 0 bases, with 9 bases between. Germline CDR1 is MDHEN and CDR2 is SYDVKM.

V gene TRBV6-5 combines with J gene TRBJ2-3, with a possible D match to TRBD1 (5 bases). V lost 7 bases and J 0 bases, leaving 11 bases between the germline ends. The CDR3 runs to 14 residues. From germline, CDR1 is MNHEY and CDR2 SVGAGI. The CDR3 loop reads CASKTGLSTDTQYF. CDR3 DNA: TGTGCCAGCAAAACAGGTTTAAGCACAGATACGCAGTATTTT.

The rearrangement joins TRBV5-8 to TRBJ1-4, with D unresolved. In germline, CDR1 is SGHTS, CDR2 YDEGEE. CDR3 length: 17 amino acids. V was trimmed by 0 bases and J by 0 bases, leaving 12 bases between them. The CDR3 region has the DNA TGTGCCAGCAGCTTGGGCCGGACGGGGACAACTAATGAAAAACTGTTTTTT. It encodes CASSLGRTGTTNEKLFF.